This is a list of T cell receptor beta chains from one sample in a study of cytomegalovirus exposure and HLA in healthy donors. TCRdb keeps only in-frame clones here, not all; method: immunoSEQ multiplex PCR. The data contain 30,000 to 40,000 clones, around 82% of them singletons. Sequencing was carried out using PBMCs. These receptors were taken from a young woman in good health and CMV-seropositive. Both conserved end residues are part of each CDR3. Each record gives: CDR3 length, clone size, V gene, J gene, CDR3 protein. Only some rows state a clone size, as once, few, many or a class for expanded clones.

>15|.|TRBV6-5|TRBJ2-7
CASSYSTGLSYEQYF
>13|.|TRBV19|TRBJ2-7
CASSPAPGYEQYF
>14|.|TRBV12-5|TRBJ1-1
CASGTGTVNTEAFF
>17|.|TRBV27|TRBJ2-1
CASSARQGSSSYNEQFF
>14|.|TRBV28|TRBJ2-7
CASLGARTSYEQYF
>17|.|TRBV15|TRBJ2-2
CATSRGDRDGSTGELFF
>13|.|TRBV25-1|TRBJ2-1
CASSDATGPEQFF
>14|once|TRBV18|TRBJ2-1
CASSPPTSYNEQFF
>16|.|TRBV19|TRBJ2-3
CASSIKLATSEDTQYF
>12|once|TRBV30|TRBJ2-7
CAWTGGSYEQYF
>16|.|TRBV19|TRBJ1-5
CASSIPSWALSQPQHF
>19|.|TRBV4-2|TRBJ2-5
CASSQDEGRTSGLGETQYF
>15|.|TRBV28|TRBJ2-7
CATIKTLVKTYEQYF
>15|.|TRBV28|TRBJ1-3
CASSSIWPAGNTIYF
>15|.|TRBV25-1|TRBJ1-5
CASSAGQGAGQPQHF
>12|.|TRBV30|TRBJ2-7
CAWSTRSYEQYF
>11|.|TRBV11-2|TRBJ2-7
CASSSGLWQYF
>16|.|TRBV13|TRBJ2-3
CASSSPGTTYTDTQYF
>15|once|TRBV7-8|TRBJ1-2
CASSPRLGGVGGYTF
>12|.|TRBV6-5|TRBJ1-2
CASSLREGGYTF
>14|.|TRBV19|TRBJ2-5
CASSIREAQETQYF
>13|once|TRBV9|TRBJ2-7
CASSFEWGREQYF
>14|.|TRBV28|TRBJ2-3
CASTSWLDTDTQYF
>17|.|TRBV19|TRBJ2-7
CASSQRTGGYSPYEQYF
>16|.|TRBV13|TRBJ2-7
CASSLGLAGGAYEQYF
>12|few|TRBV5-6|TRBJ1-5
CASSAYNQPQHF
>16|.|TRBV7-2|TRBJ2-7
CASSSLWGRESYEQYF
>13|.|TRBV19|TRBJ1-5
CASSIQGDQPQHF
>15|.|TRBV28|TRBJ2-1
CASSPQQGSYNEQFF
>17|.|TRBV7-9|TRBJ2-7
CASSLALTDGGIYEQYF
>14|.|TRBV9|TRBJ1-2
CASSADGGNYGYTF
>14|.|TRBV7-8|TRBJ1-2
CASSLVSGNYGYTF
>18|.|TRBV6-1|TRBJ2-1
CASSDRRSTSGAYNEQFF
>15|.|TRBV6-1|TRBJ2-7
CASQRQNQPTYEQYF
>18|.|TRBV23-1|TRBJ2-5
CASSQPPSDRLGQETQYF
>16|.|TRBV6-6|TRBJ1-6
CASSYGTGTANSPLHF
>21|.|TRBV4-2|TRBJ2-3
CASSQEGGAGGPQNPRDTQYF
>15|.|TRBV4-2|TRBJ1-1
CASSPDRGRNTEAFF
>14|.|TRBV27|TRBJ2-7
CASSLSLIPGEQYF
>18|.|TRBV7-9|TRBJ2-3
CASSARARGQSSTDTQYF
>14|.|TRBV19|TRBJ2-1
CASSIGQGYNEQFF